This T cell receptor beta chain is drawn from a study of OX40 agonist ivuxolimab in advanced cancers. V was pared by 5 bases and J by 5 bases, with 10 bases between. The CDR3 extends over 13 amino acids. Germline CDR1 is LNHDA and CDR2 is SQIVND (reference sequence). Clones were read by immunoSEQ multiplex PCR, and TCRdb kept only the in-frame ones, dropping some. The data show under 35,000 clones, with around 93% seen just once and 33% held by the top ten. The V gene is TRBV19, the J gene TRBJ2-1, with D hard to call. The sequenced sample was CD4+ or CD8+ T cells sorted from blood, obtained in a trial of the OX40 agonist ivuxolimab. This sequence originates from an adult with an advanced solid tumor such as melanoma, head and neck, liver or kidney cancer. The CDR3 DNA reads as TGTGCCAGTAGTTCCGCGTCCCACAATGAGCAGTTCTTC. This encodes CASSSASHNEQFF.